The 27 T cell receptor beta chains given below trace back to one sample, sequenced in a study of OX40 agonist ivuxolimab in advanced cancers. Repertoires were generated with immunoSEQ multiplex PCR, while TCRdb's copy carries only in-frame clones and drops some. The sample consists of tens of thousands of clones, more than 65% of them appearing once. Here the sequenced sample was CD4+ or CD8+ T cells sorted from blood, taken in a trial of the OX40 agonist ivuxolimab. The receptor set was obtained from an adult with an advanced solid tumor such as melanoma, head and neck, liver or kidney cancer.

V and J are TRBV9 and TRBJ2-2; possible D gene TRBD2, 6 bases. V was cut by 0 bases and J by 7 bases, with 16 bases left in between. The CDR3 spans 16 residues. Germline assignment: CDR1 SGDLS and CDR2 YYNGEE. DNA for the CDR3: TGTGCCAGCAGCGTAGCTGTGTGGAGGGAACACGGGGAGCTGTTTTTT. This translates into CASSVAVWREHGELFF.

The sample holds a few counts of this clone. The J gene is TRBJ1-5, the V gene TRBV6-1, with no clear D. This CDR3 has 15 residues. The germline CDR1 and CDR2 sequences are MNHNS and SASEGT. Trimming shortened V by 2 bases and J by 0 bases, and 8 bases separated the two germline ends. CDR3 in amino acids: CASSEWSVSNQPQHF. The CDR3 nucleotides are TGTGCCAGCAGTGAATGGTCAGTTAGCAATCAGCCCCAGCATTTT.

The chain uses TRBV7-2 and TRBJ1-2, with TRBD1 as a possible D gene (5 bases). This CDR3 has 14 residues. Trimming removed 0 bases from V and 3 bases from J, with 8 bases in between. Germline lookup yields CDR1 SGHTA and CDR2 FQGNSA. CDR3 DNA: TGTGCCAGCAGCTTAGCGGTGGGGGACTATGGCTACACCTTC. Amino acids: CASSLAVGDYGYTF.

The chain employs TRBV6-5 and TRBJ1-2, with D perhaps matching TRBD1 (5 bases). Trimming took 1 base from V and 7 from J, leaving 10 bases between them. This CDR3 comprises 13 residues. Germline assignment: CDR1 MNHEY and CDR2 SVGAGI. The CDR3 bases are TGTGCCAGCAGTTACTTCGGGGACTCTGGCTACACCTTC. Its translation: CASSYFGDSGYTF.

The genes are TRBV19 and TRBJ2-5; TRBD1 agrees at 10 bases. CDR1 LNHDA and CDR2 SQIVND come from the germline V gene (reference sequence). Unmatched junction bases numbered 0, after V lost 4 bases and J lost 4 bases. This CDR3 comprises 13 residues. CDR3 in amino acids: CASSRDRGETQYF. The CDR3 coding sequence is TGTGCCAGTAGTAGGGACAGGGGAGAGACCCAGTACTTC.

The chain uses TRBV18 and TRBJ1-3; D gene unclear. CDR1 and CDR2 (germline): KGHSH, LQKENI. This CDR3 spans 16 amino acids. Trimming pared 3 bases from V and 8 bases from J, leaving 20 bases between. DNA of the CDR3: TGTGCCAGCTCACCGTACGAAGTGGTCGGGAGAGACACCATATATTTT. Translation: CASSPYEVVGRDTIYF.

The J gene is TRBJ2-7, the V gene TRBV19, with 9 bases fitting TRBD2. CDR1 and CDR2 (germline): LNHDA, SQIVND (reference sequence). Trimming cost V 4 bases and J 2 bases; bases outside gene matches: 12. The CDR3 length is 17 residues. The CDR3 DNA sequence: TGTGCCAGTAGTAAGGGTCTACTAGCGGGTGCTACCTACGAGCAGTACTTC. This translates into CASSKGLLAGATYEQYF.

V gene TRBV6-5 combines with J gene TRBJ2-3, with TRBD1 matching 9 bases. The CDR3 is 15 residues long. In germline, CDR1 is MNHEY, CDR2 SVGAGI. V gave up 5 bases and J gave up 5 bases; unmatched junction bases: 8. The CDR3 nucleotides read TGTGCCAGCAGTCCGTCGGTGGACAGGGGAGATACGCAGTATTTT. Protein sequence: CASSPSVDRGDTQYF.

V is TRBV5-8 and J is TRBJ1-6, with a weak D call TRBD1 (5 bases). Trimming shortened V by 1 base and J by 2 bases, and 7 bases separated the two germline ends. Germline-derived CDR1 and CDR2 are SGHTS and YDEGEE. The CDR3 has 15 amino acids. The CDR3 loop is CASSLKGTYNSPLHF. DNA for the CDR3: TGTGCCAGCAGCTTGAAGGGGACCTATAATTCACCCCTCCACTTT.

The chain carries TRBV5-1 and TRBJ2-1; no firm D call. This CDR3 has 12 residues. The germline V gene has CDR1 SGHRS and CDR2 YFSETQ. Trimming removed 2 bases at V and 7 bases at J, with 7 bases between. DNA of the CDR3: TGCGCCAGCAGCTTCGACGGAAATGAGCAGTTCTTC. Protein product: CASSFDGNEQFF.

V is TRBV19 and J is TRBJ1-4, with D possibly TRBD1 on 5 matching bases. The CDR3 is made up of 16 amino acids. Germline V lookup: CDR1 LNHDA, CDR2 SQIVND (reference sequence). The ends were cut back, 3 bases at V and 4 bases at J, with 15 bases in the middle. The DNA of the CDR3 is TGTGCCAGTAGTATGACCGGGACGGACGTTAATGAAAAACTGTTTTTT. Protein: CASSMTGTDVNEKLFF. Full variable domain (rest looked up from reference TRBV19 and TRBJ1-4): DGGITQSPKYLFRKEGQNVTLSCEQNLNHDAMYWYRQDPGQGLRLIYYSQIVNDFQKGDIAEGYSVSREKKESFPLTVTSAQKNPTAFYLCASSMTGTDVNEKLFFGSGTQLSVL.

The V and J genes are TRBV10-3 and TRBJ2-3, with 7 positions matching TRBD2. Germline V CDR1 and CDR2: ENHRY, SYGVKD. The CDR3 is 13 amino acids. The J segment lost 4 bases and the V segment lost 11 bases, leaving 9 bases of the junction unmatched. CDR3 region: CAVSGGWADTQYF. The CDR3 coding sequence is TGTGCCGTCTCCGGGGGGTGGGCAGATACGCAGTATTTT.

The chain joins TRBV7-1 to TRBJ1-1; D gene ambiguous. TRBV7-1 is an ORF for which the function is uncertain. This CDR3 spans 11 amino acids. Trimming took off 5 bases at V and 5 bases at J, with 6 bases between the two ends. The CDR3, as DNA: TGTGCCAGCAGCCCTCGGACTGAAGCTTTCTTT. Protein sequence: CASSPRTEAFF.

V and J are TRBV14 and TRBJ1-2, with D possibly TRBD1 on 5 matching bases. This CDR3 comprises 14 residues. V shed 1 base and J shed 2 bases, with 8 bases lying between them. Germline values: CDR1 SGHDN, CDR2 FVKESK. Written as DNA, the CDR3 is TGTGCCAGCAGCCAAGTCCAGGGAAACTATGGCTACACCTTC. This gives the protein CASSQVQGNYGYTF.

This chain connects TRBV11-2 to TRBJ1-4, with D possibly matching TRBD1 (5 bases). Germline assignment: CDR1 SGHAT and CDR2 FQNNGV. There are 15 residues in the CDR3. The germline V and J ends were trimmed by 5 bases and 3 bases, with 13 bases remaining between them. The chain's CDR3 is CASSLSKGPNEKLFF. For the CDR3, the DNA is TGTGCCAGCAGCCTAAGCAAGGGACCTAATGAAAAACTGTTTTTT.

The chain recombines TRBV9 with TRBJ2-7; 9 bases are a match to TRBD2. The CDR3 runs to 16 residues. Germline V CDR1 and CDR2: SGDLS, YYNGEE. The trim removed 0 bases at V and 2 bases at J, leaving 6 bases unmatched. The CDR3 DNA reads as TGTGCCAGCAGCGTAGACCTAGCGGGGTCCCCCTACGAGCAGTACTTC. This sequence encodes CASSVDLAGSPYEQYF.

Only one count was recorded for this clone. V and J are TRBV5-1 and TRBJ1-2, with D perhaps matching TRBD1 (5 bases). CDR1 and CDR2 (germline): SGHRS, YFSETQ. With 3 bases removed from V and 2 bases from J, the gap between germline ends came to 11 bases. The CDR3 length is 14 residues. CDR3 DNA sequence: TGCGCCAGCAGCTCGGACCCAGGGAACTATGGCTACACCTTC. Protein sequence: CASSSDPGNYGYTF.

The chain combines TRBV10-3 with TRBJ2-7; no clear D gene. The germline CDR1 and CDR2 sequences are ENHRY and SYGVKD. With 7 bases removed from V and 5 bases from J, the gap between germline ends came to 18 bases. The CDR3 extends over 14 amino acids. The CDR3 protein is CAITPSQATHEQYF. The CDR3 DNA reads TGTGCCATCACCCCCTCCCAGGCCACCCACGAGCAGTACTTC.

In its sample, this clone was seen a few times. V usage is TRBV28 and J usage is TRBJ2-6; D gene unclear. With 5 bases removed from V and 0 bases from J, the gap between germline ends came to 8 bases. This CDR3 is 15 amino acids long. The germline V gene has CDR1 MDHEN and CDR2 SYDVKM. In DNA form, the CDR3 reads TGTGCCAGCAGTAGTCACCACTCTGGGGCCAACGTCCTGACTTTC. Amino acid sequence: CASSSHHSGANVLTF. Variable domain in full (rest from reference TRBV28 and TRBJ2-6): DVKVTQSSRYLVKRTGEKVFLECVQDMDHENMFWYRQDPGLGLRLIYFSYDVKMKEKGDIPEGYSVSREKKERFSLILESASTNQTSMYLCASSSHHSGANVLTFGAGSRLTVL.

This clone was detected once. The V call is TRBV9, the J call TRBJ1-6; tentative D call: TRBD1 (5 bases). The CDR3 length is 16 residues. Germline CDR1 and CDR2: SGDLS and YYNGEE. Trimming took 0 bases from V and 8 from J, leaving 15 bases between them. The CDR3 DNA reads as TGTGCCAGCAGCGTAGGGTCTTGGGGGGTGGATTCACCCCTCCACTTT. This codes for CASSVGSWGVDSPLHF.

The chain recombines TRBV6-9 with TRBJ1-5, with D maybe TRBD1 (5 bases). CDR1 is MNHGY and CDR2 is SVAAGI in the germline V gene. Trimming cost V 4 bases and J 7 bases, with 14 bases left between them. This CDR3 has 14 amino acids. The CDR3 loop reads CASSSGRAGQPQHF. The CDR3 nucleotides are TGTGCCAGCAGTTCGGGCAGGGCGGGCCAGCCCCAGCATTTT.

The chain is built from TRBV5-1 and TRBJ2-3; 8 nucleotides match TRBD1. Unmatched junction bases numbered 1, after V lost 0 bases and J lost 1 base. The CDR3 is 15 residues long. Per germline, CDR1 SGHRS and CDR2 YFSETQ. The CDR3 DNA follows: TGCGCCAGCAGCTTGGGGGGACAGGGCACAGATACGCAGTATTTT. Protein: CASSLGGQGTDTQYF. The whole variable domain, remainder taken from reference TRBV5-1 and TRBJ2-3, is KAGVTQTPRYLIKTRGQQVTLSCSPISGHRSVSWYQQTPGQGLQFLFEYFSETQRNKGNFPGRFSGRQFSNSRSEMNVSTLELGDSALYLCASSLGGQGTDTQYFGPGTRLTVL.

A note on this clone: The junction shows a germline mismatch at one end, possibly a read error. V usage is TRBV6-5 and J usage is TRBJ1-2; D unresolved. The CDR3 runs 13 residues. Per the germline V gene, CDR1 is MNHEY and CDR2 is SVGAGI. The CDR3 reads CASRYSTNYGYTF. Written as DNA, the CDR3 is TGTGCCAGCAGGTACTCTACTAACTATGGCTACACCTTC.

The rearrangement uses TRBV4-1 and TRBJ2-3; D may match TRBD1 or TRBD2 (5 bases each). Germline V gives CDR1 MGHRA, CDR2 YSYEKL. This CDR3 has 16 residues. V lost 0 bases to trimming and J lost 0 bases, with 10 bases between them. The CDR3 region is CASSQEYGASTDTQYF. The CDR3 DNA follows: TGCGCCAGCAGCCAAGAGTACGGGGCGAGCACAGATACGCAGTATTTT.

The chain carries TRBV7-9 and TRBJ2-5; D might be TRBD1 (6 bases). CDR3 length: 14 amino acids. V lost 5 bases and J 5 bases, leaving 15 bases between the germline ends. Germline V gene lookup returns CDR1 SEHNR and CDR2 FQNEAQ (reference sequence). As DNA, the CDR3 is TGTGCCAGCAGCCACAGGGTAGACGGGGAGACCCAGTACTTC. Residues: CASSHRVDGETQYF.

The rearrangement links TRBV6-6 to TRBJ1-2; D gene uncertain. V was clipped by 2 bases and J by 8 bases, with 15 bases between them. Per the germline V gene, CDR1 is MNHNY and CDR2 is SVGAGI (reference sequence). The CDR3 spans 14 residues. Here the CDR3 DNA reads TGTGCCAGCAGTTACATGGGCCCCATGGGAGGCTACACCTTC. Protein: CASSYMGPMGGYTF.

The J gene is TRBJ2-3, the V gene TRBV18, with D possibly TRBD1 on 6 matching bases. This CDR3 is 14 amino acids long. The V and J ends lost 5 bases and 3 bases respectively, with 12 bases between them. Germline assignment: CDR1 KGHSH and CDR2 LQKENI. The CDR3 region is CASSYGQRTDTQYF. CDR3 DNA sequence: TGTGCCAGCTCATACGGACAGAGAACAGATACGCAGTATTTT. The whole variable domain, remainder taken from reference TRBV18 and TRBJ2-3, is NAGVMQNPRHLVRRRGQEARLRCSPMKGHSHVYWYRQLPEEGLKFMVYLQKENIIDESGMPKERFSAEFPKEGPSILRIQQVVRGDSAAYFCASSYGQRTDTQYFGPGTRLTVL.